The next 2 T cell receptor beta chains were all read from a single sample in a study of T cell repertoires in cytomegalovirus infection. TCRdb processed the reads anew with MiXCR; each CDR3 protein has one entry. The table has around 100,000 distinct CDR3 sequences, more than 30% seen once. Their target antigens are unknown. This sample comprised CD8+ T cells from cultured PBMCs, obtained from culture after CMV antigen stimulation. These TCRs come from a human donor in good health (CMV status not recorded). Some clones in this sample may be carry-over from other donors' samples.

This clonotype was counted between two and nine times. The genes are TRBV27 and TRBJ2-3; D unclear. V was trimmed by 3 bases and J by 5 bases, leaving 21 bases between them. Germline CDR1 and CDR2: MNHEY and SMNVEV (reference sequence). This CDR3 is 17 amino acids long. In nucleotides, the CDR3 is TGTGCCAGCAGTTTTGGGCCCAAGTTGTCGGCACGAGATACGCAGTATTTT. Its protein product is CASSFGPKLSARDTQYF.

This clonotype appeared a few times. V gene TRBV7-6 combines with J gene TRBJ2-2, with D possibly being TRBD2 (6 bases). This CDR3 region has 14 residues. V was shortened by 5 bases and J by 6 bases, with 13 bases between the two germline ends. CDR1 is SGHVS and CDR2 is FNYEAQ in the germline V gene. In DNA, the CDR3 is TGTGCCAGCAGCCGAGCCAGACTAGCCGGGGAGCTGTTTTTT. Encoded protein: CASSRARLAGELFF.